A selection of T cell receptor beta chains follows, all from one sample in a study of blood T cell repertoires in COVID-19. Measured with immunoSEQ multiplex PCR; TCRdb has only the in-frame clones, and not every one. The data show some 87,000 clones, 85% seen once. The sample taken for sequencing was peripheral blood. The source is a woman in her 70s with active or convalescent COVID-19. Each CDR3 is given with its conserved first and last residue. The D gene is left open where the match is weak. The listing skips clone size in some rows; elsewhere it reads once, few, many or a size class.

J	D	size	V	DNA	CDR3
TRBJ1-4	.	.	TRBV15	TGTGCCACCAGCAGCATGCGGGTTAATGAAAAACTGTTTTTT	CATSSMRVNEKLFF
TRBJ2-1	.	.	TRBV2	TGTGCCAGCAGTGCTCTACAGGAAACGGAGAATTACAATGAGCAGTTCTTC	CASSALQETENYNEQFF
TRBJ1-4	.	.	TRBV3-1/TRBV3-2	TGTGCCAGCAGCCAAGCCTTTCAGGGTGGCGAAAAACTGTTTTTT	CASSQAFQGGEKLFF
TRBJ2-3	.	.	TRBV10-3	TGTGCCATCAGTGAGGTTGGGGAGACAGATACGCAGTATTTT	CAISEVGETDTQYF
TRBJ1-2	TRBD1	.	TRBV4-3	TGCGCCAGCAGCCAAGACTCCGGGACAGGGTTACGAGGCAGTGGCTACACCTTC	CASSQDSGTGLRGSGYTF
TRBJ1-2	.	few	TRBV28	TGTGCCAGCACCTCAGAGGTAGGGCAGGGTCATGGCTACACCTTC	CASTSEVGQGHGYTF
TRBJ1-1	.	.	TRBV5-6	TGTGCCAGCAGCTCCTCGGGATGGATGAACACTGAAGCTTTCTTT	CASSSSGWMNTEAFF
TRBJ1-2	TRBD1	.	TRBV11-3	TGTGCCAGCAGCCAGGTTAGAGGGGGCCACTATGGCTACACCTTC	CASSQVRGGHYGYTF
TRBJ2-3	TRBD1	.	TRBV11-3	TGTGCCAGCAGCAAAGACAGGGGAGATACGCAGTATTTT	CASSKDRGDTQYF
TRBJ1-2	TRBD1	once	TRBV24-1	TGTGCCACCAGTGATGCACCGGGACAGGGGTACGGTCTGTTGTTC	CATSDAPGQGYGLLF
TRBJ2-1	TRBD2	.	TRBV27	TGTGCCAGCAGTGGACTAGCGGGGGGCCCAGACAATGAGCAGTTCTTC	CASSGLAGGPDNEQFF
TRBJ1-2	.	.	TRBV28	TGTGCCAGCAGTTTACAGGGGAACTATGGCTACACCTTC	CASSLQGNYGYTF
TRBJ1-4	TRBD1	.	TRBV4-1	TGCGCCAGCAGCCTGCGTCCGGGACAGACTAATGAAAAACTGTTTTTT	CASSLRPGQTNEKLFF
TRBJ1-3	.	.	TRBV5-5	TGTGCCAGCAGCCTACAGGGAAATCTCATCTCTGGAAACACCATATATTTT	CASSLQGNLISGNTIYF
TRBJ2-2	TRBD2	.	TRBV6-5	TGTGCCAGCAGTTTCAATAGCGGGGGGGCCCACGGGGAGCTGTTTTTT	CASSFNSGGAHGELFF
TRBJ2-1	.	.	TRBV9	TGTGCCAGCAGCGTAGATGGTTCTATAAATGAGCAGTTCTTC	CASSVDGSINEQFF
TRBJ1-1	.	.	TRBV6-5	TGTGCCAGCAGGAGAGGGACTGAAGCTTTCTTT	CASRRGTEAFF
TRBJ2-7	.	.	TRBV6-5	TGTGCCAGCACCCCATACCGGGGTCGCGACGAGCAGTACTTC	CASTPYRGRDEQYF
TRBJ1-2	.	.	TRBV15	TGTGCCACCAGCCGGGGGGGGACATGGCCCATCCCCTATGGCTACACCTTC	CATSRGGTWPIPYGYTF
TRBJ2-1	TRBD1	.	TRBV24-1	TGTGCCACCAGTGCCACCGCGGGACAGGGGGCCTACAATGAGCAGTTCTTC	CATSATAGQGAYNEQFF
TRBJ2-2	.	.	TRBV12-3/TRBV12-4	TGTGCCAGCAGTAGAGGGACCGGGGAGCTGTTTTTT	CASSRGTGELFF
TRBJ1-1	.	.	TRBV5-1	TGCGCCAGCAGCTTAGAACAGTCCACTGAAGCTTTCTTT	CASSLEQSTEAFF
TRBJ2-2	.	.	TRBV18	TGTGCCAGCTCATCCGACACAACGTCCTACACCGGGGAGCTGTTTTTT	CASSSDTTSYTGELFF
TRBJ1-2	TRBD1	.	TRBV5-6	TGTGCCAGCAGCGCTGGGACAGCCGGCTACACCTTC	CASSAGTAGYTF